Sequencing of this T cell receptor (beta chain) was carried out in a study of tumour-infiltrating T cells in Burkitt lymphoma. The overall study: Survival, overall and progression-free, tracked with productive clonality.

Data came from immunoSEQ multiplex PCR; TCRdb stores just in-frame clones and leaves some out. The table lists roughly 7,100 clones, about a sixth of them singletons. The sequence came from a human donor with diffuse large B-cell lymphoma. Sequenced material: tumor tissue.

CDR3 loop: CASSFGMNTGELFF. CDR3 bases: TGTGCCAGCAGCTTTGGCATGAACACCGGGGAGCTGTTTTTT. This chain links TRBV5-5 with TRBJ2-2; D gene uncertain. The germline CDR1 and CDR2 sequences are SGHKS and YYEKEE (reference sequence). CDR3 length: 14 residues. Trimming stripped 2 bases from V and 1 base from J, with 6 bases between.